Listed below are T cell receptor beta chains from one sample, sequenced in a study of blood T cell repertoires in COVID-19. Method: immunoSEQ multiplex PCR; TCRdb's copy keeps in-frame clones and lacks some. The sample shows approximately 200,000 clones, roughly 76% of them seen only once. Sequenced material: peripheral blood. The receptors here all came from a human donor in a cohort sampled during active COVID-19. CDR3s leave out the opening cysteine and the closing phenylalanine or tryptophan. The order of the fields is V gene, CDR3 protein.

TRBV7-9,ASSLAVAEETQY
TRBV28,ASSPPGGDTQY
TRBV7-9,ASSPVGGSGNTIY
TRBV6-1,ASSERDFNYEQY
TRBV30,AWRRTGNYGYT
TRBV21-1,ASSKALRETQY
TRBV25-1,ASRDRGHTEAF
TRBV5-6,ASSSDRPSTDTQY
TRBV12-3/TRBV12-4,ASSLGPYNEQF
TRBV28,ASFSSGSSYEQY